The rows below give T cell receptor beta chains drawn from one sample of a study of blood T cells in healthy people across ages. TCRdb re-analysed the 5' RACE reads in MiXCR, keeping a single row per CDR3 protein. Among 1.8 million or so distinct CDR3 sequences listed, more than 35% were seen once. What was sequenced was blood. The source is a human donor in good health. Both conserved end residues are part of each CDR3. The D gene is left open where the match is weak. Size values are once, few and many counts, or a class for expanded clones, and some rows have none.

TRBV5-4,NA,15,TRBJ1-1,NA,TGTGCCAGCAGCCCCTATTTGGGCCGGAACACTGAAGCTTTCTTT,CASSPYLGRNTEAFF
TRBV6-5,NA,14,TRBJ1-4,NA,TGTGCCAGCAGCCTAGACAGTTCTAATGAAAAACTGTTTTTT,CASSLDSSNEKLFF
TRBV20-1,TRBD1,15,TRBJ1-2,few,TGCAGTGCTAGTGGTGCCTTGACAGGGAACTATGGCTACACCTTC,CSASGALTGNYGYTF
TRBV7-2,NA,13,TRBJ2-7,few,TGTGCCAGCAGCTTAGTTGTAGGGGACGAGCAGTACTTC,CASSLVVGDEQYF
TRBV7-2,NA,17,TRBJ2-3,NA,TGTGCCAGCAGCTTAGCCGCCAGTCGGTCATCTACAGATACGCAGTATTTT,CASSLAASRSSTDTQYF
TRBV3-1,NA,14,TRBJ2-5,NA,TGTGCCAGCAAGCGGGCAGGGGATTTGGAGACCCAGTACTTC,CASKRAGDLETQYF
TRBV4-1,NA,16,TRBJ1-5,few,TGCGCCAACAGTTCACTTTTCGGGGGTGGGGGTCAGCCCCAGCATTTT,CANSSLFGGGGQPQHF
TRBV6-1,NA,12,TRBJ2-7,few,TGTGCCAGCAGCGACGCAGGTTACGAGCAGTACTTC,CASSDAGYEQYF
TRBV7-2,TRBD1,14,TRBJ1-2,few,TGTGCCAGCAGCTCAGGGACAGGCGATCATGGCTACACCTTC,CASSSGTGDHGYTF
TRBV20-1,TRBD2,15,TRBJ2-1,NA,TGCAGTGCTTCAAAGCGGGGAATCTCCTACAATGAGCAGTTCTTC,CSASKRGISYNEQFF
TRBV5-1,TRBD1,15,TRBJ1-5,NA,TGCGCCAGCAGCTTGGCAGGGGGGAGCAGTCAGCCCCAGCATTTT,CASSLAGGSSQPQHF
TRBV10-3,NA,13,TRBJ1-1,NA,TGTGCCATCAGTGAGATCCGCGTGGCGAGGGCTTTCTTT,CAISEIRVARAFF
TRBV20-1,NA,13,TRBJ1-6,NA,TGCAGTGCTATACCGCAGGGGCCTTCACCCCTCCACTTT,CSAIPQGPSPLHF
TRBV24-1,NA,14,TRBJ2-5,NA,TGTGCCACCAGTCCTCGGAACAGGGAAGAGACCCAGTACTTC,CATSPRNREETQYF
TRBV5-1,NA,13,TRBJ2-7,many,TGCGCCAGCAGCTTGGGGACCTTATACGAGCAGTACTTC,CASSLGTLYEQYF
TRBV20-1,NA,16,TRBJ2-6,few,TGCAGTGCTAGAGATTTTACAGAATCTGGGGCCAACGTCCTGACTTTC,CSARDFTESGANVLTF
TRBV4-1,NA,14,TRBJ2-7,NA,TGCGCCAGCAGCCCGATCGCCCTTTCCTACGAGCAGTACTTC,CASSPIALSYEQYF
TRBV28,NA,15,TRBJ2-7,few,TGTGCCAGCAGCTTGGCCGGACTAACTACCTACGAGCAGTACTTC,CASSLAGLTTYEQYF
TRBV4-3,NA,14,TRBJ1-4,NA,TGCGCCAGCAGCCAAGTGTGGAACAATGAAAAACTGTTTTTT,CASSQVWNNEKLFF
TRBV24-1,NA,12,TRBJ1-5,few,TGTGCCACCCAGGACGGGACTCAGCCCCAGCATTTT,CATQDGTQPQHF
TRBV11-2,NA,16,TRBJ2-3,few,TGTGCCAGCAGCTTAGTAAGGGGTGGAAGCACAGATACGCAGTATTTT,CASSLVRGGSTDTQYF
TRBV29-1,TRBD1,17,TRBJ1-2,NA,TGCAGCGTTGAAGGCGGGATTCTACAGGGGGCCTACTATGGCTACACCTTC,CSVEGGILQGAYYGYTF
TRBV28,NA,17,TRBJ2-7,NA,TGTGCCAGCAGTTTGGTCTCCGGAGCTTCGGTGGGGTACGAGCAGTACTTC,CASSLVSGASVGYEQYF
TRBV21-1,NA,16,TRBJ2-7,NA,TGTGCCAGCAGCAAAGACCCCCAGCGGGGTACTTGCGAGCAGTACTTC,CASSKDPQRGTCEQYF
TRBV7-3,NA,15,TRBJ2-7,NA,TGTGCCAGCAGCTTAGACGGGGGCCCTCACTACGAGCAGTACTTC,CASSLDGGPHYEQYF
TRBV6-6,TRBD1,12,TRBJ2-7,many,TGTGCCAGCAGGAGGGGGCATAACGAGCAGTACTTC,CASRRGHNEQYF
TRBV7-2,NA,16,TRBJ1-1,NA,TGTGCCAGCAGCTTTAAAAGCGGCAGGTTAGAGACTGAAGCTTTCTTT,CASSFKSGRLETEAFF
TRBV28,TRBD2,16,TRBJ2-1,few,TGTGCCAGCAGTATCAGACTAGCGGGGGGTAACAATGAGCAGTTCTTC,CASSIRLAGGNNEQFF
TRBV12-3/TRBV12-4,TRBD1,16,TRBJ2-1,NA,TGTGCCAGCAGTTTACTCCGGGACAGCTCCTATAATGAGCAGTTCTTC,CASSLLRDSSYNEQFF
TRBV12-3/TRBV12-4,NA,12,TRBJ1-1,few,TGTGCCAGCACCCAATATGGGACTGAAGCTTTCTTT,CASTQYGTEAFF
TRBV14,NA,16,TRBJ2-1,NA,TGTGCCAGCAGCCAAGGCGCCTGGGGCAGGCCCAATGAGCGGTTCTTC,CASSQGAWGRPNERFF
TRBV20-1,NA,12,TRBJ1-4,NA,TGCAGTGCTAGTAAACAGGGATTTCAGGTGTTTTTT,CSASKQGFQVFF
TRBV6-5,TRBD2,19,TRBJ2-7,few,TGTGCCAGCAGTTCGCGGGGACTAGCGGGGGTGCTAGATTCCTACGAGCAGTACTTC,CASSSRGLAGVLDSYEQYF
TRBV12-3/TRBV12-4,NA,16,TRBJ2-1,NA,TGTGCCAGCAGCCTTAGGGCCAGGTACCCGGGGAATGAGCAGTTCTTC,CASSLRARYPGNEQFF
TRBV4-3,NA,16,TRBJ2-6,few,TGCGCCAGCAGCCATCCGCAGGGAACTGGGGCCAACGTCCTGACTTTC,CASSHPQGTGANVLTF
TRBV29-1,TRBD1,13,TRBJ2-5,many,TGCAGCGTTGAACGGGACAGGGCAGTGACCCAGTACTTC,CSVERDRAVTQYF
TRBV10-3,NA,15,TRBJ1-2,few,TGTGCCATCAGTGAGTCTTGGTCCTCCACTTATGGCTACACCTTC,CAISESWSSTYGYTF
TRBV11-2,NA,12,TRBJ2-4,NA,TGTGCCAGCAGCCTACCGGTAGACATTCAGTACTTC,CASSLPVDIQYF
TRBV6-1,NA,15,TRBJ2-3,NA,TGTGCCAGCAGTGGTCAGGCCAATAGCAATCAGCCCCAGTATTTT,CASSGQANSNQPQYF
TRBV20-1,NA,12,TRBJ1-2,NA,TGCAGTGCTAGAAACTCAGTTGGTGGCTACACCTTC,CSARNSVGGYTF
TRBV7-9,NA,14,TRBJ1-3,NA,TGTGCCAGCAGCCAGGACACCTCTGGAAACACCATATATTTT,CASSQDTSGNTIYF